The 24 T cell receptor beta chains reported below all come from one sample, sequenced in a study of neurological immune-mediated disorders. TCRdb recomputed calls from the 5' RACE reads with MiXCR, one row per CDR3 protein. The data hold 55,000 to 65,000 distinct CDR3 sequences, with 3.5% to 4.5% observed a single time. Sequencing input: PBMCs. The receptors originated from a woman aged 50 to 60 with multiple sclerosis.

In this sample, this clonotype is medium-sized. This rearrangement joins TRBV12-3 or TRBV12-4 to TRBJ2-3, with D hard to call. This CDR3 has 11 residues. Deletions cut 7 bases from V and 6 bases from J, with 8 bases between. The CDR3 DNA sequence: TGTGCCAGCACCCTGGGGGATACGCAGTATTTT. Translated: CASTLGDTQYF.

This clonotype was observed many times. The rearrangement joins TRBV29-1 to TRBJ1-1; D is ambiguous. CDR3 length: 12 residues. V lost 4 bases to trimming and J lost 1 base, with 7 bases between them. CDR1 and CDR2 from the germline V gene are SQVTM and ANQGSEA. The chain's CDR3 is CSVGPGNTEAFF. CDR3 DNA sequence: TGCAGCGTTGGGCCAGGGAACACTGAAGCTTTCTTT.

This clonotype was seen many times. The V gene is TRBV12-3 or TRBV12-4, the J gene TRBJ2-5; D unresolved. V dropped 4 bases and J dropped 4 bases, with 10 bases sitting between them. The CDR3 runs to 13 residues. The DNA of the CDR3 is TGTGCCAGCAGTTCGAGGTTGGCAGAGACCCAGTACTTC. Protein sequence: CASSSRLAETQYF.

This clonotype was counted many times. CDR3 nucleotides: TGTGCCACCGGACCGGGGTATAGCAATCAGCCCCAGCATTTT. As protein: CATGPGYSNQPQHF. The chain has TRBV24-1 and TRBJ1-5; D is unresolved. With 9 bases removed from V and 0 bases from J, the gap between germline ends came to 11 bases. Germline assignment: CDR1 KGHDR and CDR2 SFDVKD. CDR3 length equals 14 residues.

This clonotype was counted at least ten times. This chain uses TRBV10-3 with TRBJ2-6, with D maybe TRBD2 (5 bases). This CDR3 is 15 amino acids long. The V end lost 3 bases, the J end lost 2 bases, and 8 bases lay between the germline ends. The germline V gene encodes CDR1 ENHRY and CDR2 SYGVKD. CDR3 in amino acids: CAISDLGTGANVLTF. In DNA, the CDR3 is TGTGCCATCAGTGATCTCGGGACTGGGGCCAACGTCCTGACTTTC.

This clonotype was seen repeatedly, ten times or more. V usage is TRBV12-3 or TRBV12-4 and J usage is TRBJ1-1, with D possibly matching TRBD1 (6 bases). The CDR3 contains 13 residues. V shed 6 bases and J shed 1 base, with 9 bases lying between them. Here the CDR3 DNA reads TGTGCCAGCAGCCTGACAGGGAACACTGAAGCTTTCTTT. Protein product: CASSLTGNTEAFF.

This clonotype was picked up many times. The chain links TRBV12-3 or TRBV12-4 to TRBJ1-1; D gene uncertain. Trimming cost V 10 bases and J 2 bases, with 14 bases left between them. The CDR3 runs 13 residues. CDR3 protein: CATTPVANTEAFF. CDR3 bases: TGTGCCACCACCCCCGTCGCTAACACTGAAGCTTTCTTT.

This clonotype showed up many times. The genes are TRBV25-1 and TRBJ2-2; D gene uncertain. There are 15 residues in the CDR3. CDR1 and CDR2 (germline): MGHDK, SYGVNS. Trimming left V 3 bases short and J 0 bases short, with 8 bases between. The chain's CDR3 is CASSDETTNTGELFF. In DNA, the CDR3 is TGTGCCAGCAGTGACGAAACAACGAACACCGGGGAGCTGTTTTTT.

This clonotype showed up many times. The chain couples TRBV20-1 to TRBJ1-3; D unclear. The CDR3 covers 16 residues. CDR1 and CDR2 (germline): DFQATT, SNEGSKA (reference sequence). Trimming pared 4 bases from V and 0 bases from J, leaving 16 bases between. The chain's CDR3 is CSAKRSGPHSGNTIYF. CDR3 in DNA: TGCAGTGCTAAGCGGTCAGGCCCTCACTCTGGAAACACCATATATTTT.

Ten or more counts support this clonotype. The chain links TRBV20-1 to TRBJ2-7; 7 bases agree with TRBD2. V shed 0 bases and J 2 bases; nucleotides not matched to a gene: 7. CDR3 size: 15 residues. Germline lookup yields CDR1 DFQATT and CDR2 SNEGSKA (reference sequence). The CDR3 loop reads CSARELSSGTYEQYF. The CDR3 DNA reads TGCAGTGCTAGAGAATTGTCTAGCGGAACCTACGAGCAGTACTTC.

This clonotype was detected many times. V gene TRBV4-2 combines with J gene TRBJ2-5, with 10 bases aligning to TRBD1. The J segment lost 2 bases and the V segment lost 8 bases, leaving 8 bases of the junction unmatched. CDR1 and CDR2 from the germline V gene are LGHNA and YNFKEQ. The CDR3 contains 15 residues. CDR3 coding DNA: TGTGCCAGCGGGACCGGGACAGGGGAACAAGAGACCCAGTACTTC. It is translated as CASGTGTGEQETQYF.

At least ten counts were recorded for this clonotype. The chain joins TRBV7-2 to TRBJ2-2; D is unresolved. CDR1 and CDR2 (germline): SGHTA, FQGNSA. The CDR3 loop spans 14 amino acids. Trimming shortened V by 3 bases and J by 6 bases, and 11 bases separated the two germline ends. The CDR3 here is CASSLGSIAGELFF. The CDR3, as DNA: TGTGCCAGCAGCTTGGGGTCGATCGCCGGGGAGCTGTTTTTT.

The table lists this clonotype with many counts. The CDR3 region has the DNA TGCAGTGCCCACCAGGGTGGAACTGAAGCTTTCTTT. It codes for CSAHQGGTEAFF. V gene TRBV20-1 combines with J gene TRBJ1-1, with TRBD1 as a possible D gene (5 bases). The germline V gene has CDR1 DFQATT and CDR2 SNEGSKA (reference sequence). Trimming cost V 6 bases and J 5 bases, with 13 bases left between them. This CDR3 is 12 amino acids long.

The sample holds a few counts of this clonotype. At one end the junction does not follow the germline gene, possibly because of a read error. This sequence joins TRBV9 and TRBJ1-6; D is perhaps TRBD1 (5 bases). Per germline, CDR1 SGDLS and CDR2 YYNGEE. CDR3 size: 15 residues. In DNA form, the CDR3 reads TGTGCCAGCAGCGCCCCGGGACGGGGGACCTCACCCCTCAACTTT. Translation: CASSAPGRGTSPLNF.

This clonotype was detected ten times or more. V is TRBV5-1 and J is TRBJ1-3; D call uncertain. The CDR3 length is 17 residues. Germline CDR1 and CDR2: SGHRS and YFSETQ. V was clipped by 4 bases and J by 2 bases, with 19 bases between them. Written as DNA, the CDR3 is TGCGCCAGCAGCCCCCTCGGGCCCAGCGGGGCTGGAAACACCATATATTTT. It translates to CASSPLGPSGAGNTIYF.

This clonotype was seen at least ten times. This chain joins TRBV4-3 and TRBJ1-1; D not certain. The CDR3 consists of 14 residues. Per the germline V gene, CDR1 is LGHNA and CDR2 is YSLEER. Trimming pared 0 bases from V and 1 base from J, leaving 6 bases between. The CDR3 DNA follows: TGCGCCAGCAGCCAAGATTGGGCGAACACTGAAGCTTTCTTT. This codes for CASSQDWANTEAFF.

This chain connects TRBV28 to TRBJ1-4; no clear D gene. The CDR3 is 13 residues long. V lost 5 bases and J 8 bases, leaving 12 bases between the germline ends. CDR1 and CDR2 from the germline V gene are MDHEN and SYDVKM. The CDR3 loop is CASSRGRLEKLFF. As DNA, the CDR3 is TGTGCCAGCAGTCGTGGACGGTTAGAAAAACTGTTTTTT.

The table lists this clonotype with many counts. This chain links TRBV3-1 with TRBJ1-2; D remains unclear. Germline CDR1 LGHDT, CDR2 YNNKEL (reference sequence). Trimming pared 0 bases from V and 7 bases from J, leaving 9 bases between. The CDR3 spans 13 residues. In DNA form, the CDR3 reads TGTGCCAGCAGCCAAGATGTGAACGCTGGCTACACCTTC. This sequence encodes CASSQDVNAGYTF.

The chain carries TRBV6-6 and TRBJ1-5; D remains unclear. V shed 7 bases and J shed 3 bases, with 19 bases lying between them. Germline V gives CDR1 MNHNY, CDR2 SVGAGI (reference sequence). This CDR3 is built from 16 residues. The CDR3 here is CASNSRERLNNQPQHF. The CDR3, as DNA: TGTGCCAGCAATAGCCGGGAGAGGCTAAACAATCAGCCCCAGCATTTT.

This clonotype was counted at least ten times. The chain uses TRBV30 and TRBJ2-3; D may be TRBD2 (5 bases). The germline V and J ends were trimmed by 7 bases and 5 bases, with 13 bases remaining between them. Germline assignment: CDR1 GTSNPN and CDR2 SVGIG (reference sequence). This CDR3 has 12 amino acids. CDR3 nucleotide sequence: TGTGCCTCCCGCCCGGGAAGAGATACGCAGTATTTT. Translating it yields CASRPGRDTQYF. The whole variable domain, filled in from reference TRBV30 and TRBJ2-3, reads SQTIHQWPATLVQPVGSPLSLECTVEGTSNPNLYWYRQAAGRGLQLLFYSVGIGQISSEVPQNLSASRPQDRQFILSSKKLLLSDSGFYLCASRPGRDTQYFGPGTRLTVL.

This clonotype has ten or more counts. V is TRBV5-1 and J is TRBJ2-3, with D tentatively TRBD1 or TRBD2 (5 bases each). The CDR3 is 16 residues long. Germline values: CDR1 SGHRS, CDR2 YFSETQ. Trimming stripped 0 bases from V and 4 bases from J, with 15 bases between. In DNA, the CDR3 is TGCGCCAGCAGCTTGGCCGACAGATTTAGCGCAGATACGCAGTATTTT. Translating it yields CASSLADRFSADTQYF.

There are many counts of this clonotype. The chain joins TRBV6-6 to TRBJ2-4; 7 positions match TRBD1. Germline-derived CDR1 and CDR2 are MNHNY and SVGAGI (reference sequence). The CDR3 is 17 amino acids. V lost 5 bases and J lost 1; bases outside the gene matches: 11. DNA of the CDR3: TGTGCCAGCAGTAACACAGGGCAGGGGGAGGCCAAAAACATTCAGTACTTC. Translation: CASSNTGQGEAKNIQYF.

In its sample, this clonotype was seen many times. V gene TRBV3-1 combines with J gene TRBJ2-1; no clear D gene. Germline loops: CDR1 LGHDT, CDR2 YNNKEL (reference sequence). V gave up 6 bases and J gave up 13 bases, with 13 bases separating them. This CDR3 spans 11 amino acids. The CDR3: CASRNRVSQFF. The CDR3 DNA sequence: TGTGCCAGCAGAAATAGGGTGAGCCAGTTCTTC.

This clonotype was seen repeatedly, ten times or more. This rearrangement joins TRBV29-1 to TRBJ2-1; 9 nucleotides match TRBD2. CDR1 and CDR2 from the germline V gene are SQVTM and ANQGSEA. The CDR3 spans 13 residues. Trimming at V came to 5 bases and at J to 7 bases, leaving 6 bases not matched to a gene. The CDR3: CSVPGLAGNEQFF. CDR3 DNA: TGCAGCGTTCCGGGACTAGCAGGTAATGAGCAGTTCTTC.